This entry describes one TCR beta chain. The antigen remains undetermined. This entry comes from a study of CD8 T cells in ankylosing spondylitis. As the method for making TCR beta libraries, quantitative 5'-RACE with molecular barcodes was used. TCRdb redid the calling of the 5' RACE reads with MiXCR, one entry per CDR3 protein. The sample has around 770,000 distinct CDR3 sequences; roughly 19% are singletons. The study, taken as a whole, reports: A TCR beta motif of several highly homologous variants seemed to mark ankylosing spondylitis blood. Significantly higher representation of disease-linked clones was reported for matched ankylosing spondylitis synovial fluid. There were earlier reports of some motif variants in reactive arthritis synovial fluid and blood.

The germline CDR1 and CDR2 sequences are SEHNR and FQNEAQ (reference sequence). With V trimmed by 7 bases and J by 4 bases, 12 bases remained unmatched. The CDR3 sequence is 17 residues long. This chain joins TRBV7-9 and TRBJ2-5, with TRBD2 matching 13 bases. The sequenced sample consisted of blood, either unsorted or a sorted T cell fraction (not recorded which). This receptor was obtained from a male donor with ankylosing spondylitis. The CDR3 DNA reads TGTGCCAGCACATACGGGACTAGCGGGATAATGGCAGAGACCCAGTACTTC. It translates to CASTYGTSGIMAETQYF.